A selection of T cell receptor beta chains follows, all from one sample in a study of T cell changes during pregnancy in multiple sclerosis. Only in-frame clones appear in the TCRdb table, and some are missing; sequencing was by immunoSEQ multiplex PCR. The sample lists 35,000 to 45,000 clones, about 92% occurring once. Sequencing was performed on CD8+ T cells from peripheral blood mononuclear cells, taken in the third trimester of pregnancy. The source is a female donor with multiple sclerosis, enrolled in a pregnancy study. CDR3s include the opening cysteine and the closing phenylalanine or tryptophan. Each record gives: V gene, J gene, D gene, CDR3 length, clone size, CDR3 DNA, CDR3 protein. A D gene is named only where the DNA matches it firmly. Some rows have no size entry. The others give once, few or many, or a class for an expanded clone.

V: TRBV19
J: TRBJ2-3
D: .
length: 15
size: .
DNA: TGTGCCAGTAGTGTTTCCGGGTCCCCCGCAGATACGCAGTATTTT
CDR3: CASSVSGSPADTQYF

V: TRBV4-1
J: TRBJ1-5
D: .
length: 13
size: .
DNA: TGCGCCAGCAGCCAGGAAGGGAGTCAGCCCCAGCATTTT
CDR3: CASSQEGSQPQHF

V: TRBV5-1
J: TRBJ2-2
D: TRBD1
length: 15
size: .
DNA: TGCGCCAGCAGCTTGGGTCCAGGGGGCACCGGGGAGCTGTTTTTT
CDR3: CASSLGPGGTGELFF

V: TRBV27
J: TRBJ1-6
D: .
length: 14
size: .
DNA: TGTGCCAGCACGGGGGGCCATGGGAATTCACCCCTCCACTTT
CDR3: CASTGGHGNSPLHF

V: TRBV30
J: TRBJ1-1
D: TRBD1
length: 13
size: .
DNA: TGTGCCTGGAGTGAGACAGGGCCCACTGAAGCTTTCTTT
CDR3: CAWSETGPTEAFF

V: TRBV6-1
J: TRBJ2-3
D: .
length: 14
size: .
DNA: TGTGCCAACCTCAGGGGAATAGCACCAGATACGCAGTATTTT
CDR3: CANLRGIAPDTQYF

V: TRBV18
J: TRBJ2-7
D: .
length: 12
size: .
DNA: TGTGCCAGCTCGTTACAGGGTTACGAGCAGTACTTC
CDR3: CASSLQGYEQYF

V: TRBV5-6
J: TRBJ1-1
D: TRBD1
length: 15
size: .
DNA: TGTGCCAGCATCCCCGGGACAGGGTCGAACACTGAAGCTTTCTTT
CDR3: CASIPGTGSNTEAFF

V: TRBV9
J: TRBJ1-3
D: TRBD1
length: 15
size: .
DNA: TGTGCCAGCAGCCCACAGGGGGAAGCTGGAAACACCATATATTTT
CDR3: CASSPQGEAGNTIYF

V: TRBV19
J: TRBJ2-2
D: .
length: 12
size: .
DNA: TGTGCCATCCCAGGGGGGTCCGGGGAGCTGTTTTTT
CDR3: CAIPGGSGELFF

V: TRBV19
J: TRBJ2-1
D: TRBD2
length: 16
size: .
DNA: TGTGCCAGTAGTTCAGACCGGGAGGGGGGTTGGAATGAGCAGTTCTTC
CDR3: CASSSDREGGWNEQFF

V: TRBV5-6
J: TRBJ2-7
D: .
length: 14
size: .
DNA: TGTGCCAGCAGCTCGCCACAGGGTTCCTACGAGCAGTACTTC
CDR3: CASSSPQGSYEQYF

V: TRBV13
J: TRBJ1-2
D: TRBD1
length: 12
size: .
DNA: TGTGCCAGCAGCTCCGGGACAGGGGGCCTGTCCTTC
CDR3: CASSSGTGGLSF

V: TRBV5-1
J: TRBJ2-7
D: TRBD2
length: 15
size: .
DNA: TGCGCCAGCAGCTTTTCGGGAGGACTAGCCCACGAGCAGTACTTC
CDR3: CASSFSGGLAHEQYF

V: TRBV2
J: TRBJ2-7
D: TRBD1
length: 17
size: .
DNA: TGTGCCAGCAGCCACCCCCGGGACAGAACTCTCTCCTACGAGCAGTACTTC
CDR3: CASSHPRDRTLSYEQYF

V: TRBV10-3
J: TRBJ1-5
D: TRBD1
length: 14
size: medium-sized
DNA: TGTGCCTCCGGGACAGCGGATAGCAATCAGCCCCAGCATTTT
CDR3: CASGTADSNQPQHF

V: TRBV27
J: TRBJ2-3
D: TRBD1
length: 13
size: .
DNA: TGTGCCAGCAGCAGGACAGGGGGCGCCAGGCAGTATTTT
CDR3: CASSRTGGARQYF

V: TRBV13
J: TRBJ2-1
D: .
length: 13
size: .
DNA: TGTGCCAGCAGCTTAGGCACCTACAATGAGCAGTTCTTC
CDR3: CASSLGTYNEQFF

V: TRBV6-1
J: TRBJ2-2
D: .
length: 15
size: .
DNA: TGTGCCAGCAGTGTGAGGGATGGGGGGACCGGGGAGCTGTTTTTT
CDR3: CASSVRDGGTGELFF

V: TRBV27
J: TRBJ2-2
D: .
length: 15
size: once
DNA: TGTGCCAGTTCTTCGCGGGGGCTAAACACCGGGGAGCTGTTTTTT
CDR3: CASSSRGLNTGELFF

V: TRBV19
J: TRBJ2-4
D: .
length: 11
size: .
DNA: TGTGCCAGTAGTATAGGTTCCGGTCTGTACTTC
CDR3: CASSIGSGLYF

V: TRBV7-3
J: TRBJ2-5
D: TRBD1
length: 15
size: .
DNA: TGTGCCAGCAGCAACCGGGACAGGGGGGAAGAGACCCAGTACTTC
CDR3: CASSNRDRGEETQYF

V: TRBV4-2
J: TRBJ1-2
D: .
length: 14
size: .
DNA: TGTGCCAGCAGCCAAGAAGTGCGGGGAGATGGCTACACCTTC
CDR3: CASSQEVRGDGYTF

V: TRBV7-8
J: TRBJ1-2
D: TRBD1
length: 16
size: once
DNA: TGTGCCAGCAGCCCGGCCGACAGGGAGGTTTTCTATGGCTACACCTTC
CDR3: CASSPADREVFYGYTF

V: TRBV4-1
J: TRBJ1-1
D: TRBD1
length: 14
size: .
DNA: TGCGCCAGCAGCCTTGACAGGGGTGGGACTGAAGCTTTCTTT
CDR3: CASSLDRGGTEAFF

V: TRBV27
J: TRBJ1-1
D: TRBD1
length: 19
size: once
DNA: TGTGCCAGCAGTAAAACTTGGGACAGCACATTGGTTATGAACACTGAAGCTTTCTTT
CDR3: CASSKTWDSTLVMNTEAFF

V: TRBV7-9
J: TRBJ2-3
D: .
length: 15
size: .
DNA: TGTGCCAGCAGCTTACGGGGGTGGAGCACAGATACGCAGTATTTT
CDR3: CASSLRGWSTDTQYF

V: TRBV7-6
J: TRBJ2-3
D: .
length: 14
size: .
DNA: TGTGCCAGCAGCTTAGGGACTAGCACAGATACGCAGTATTTT
CDR3: CASSLGTSTDTQYF

V: TRBV7-9
J: TRBJ1-6
D: TRBD1
length: 14
size: .
DNA: TGTGCCAGCAGCAACGGACAGGGTGGCTCACCCCTCCACTTT
CDR3: CASSNGQGGSPLHF

V: TRBV27
J: TRBJ2-7
D: .
length: 14
size: .
DNA: TGTGCCAGCTCCCTAGGGGGGGAAACGGTCGAGCAGTACTTC
CDR3: CASSLGGETVEQYF

V: TRBV5-4
J: TRBJ1-2
D: .
length: 12
size: .
DNA: TGTGCCGGCAGCTGGGACAAGAGGGTTCCCCTGTTC
CDR3: CAGSWDKRVPLF

V: TRBV7-9
J: TRBJ2-5
D: .
length: 15
size: .
DNA: TGTGCCAGCAGCGACTCCCAACCTAGGTTTCAGACCCAGTACTTC
CDR3: CASSDSQPRFQTQYF

V: TRBV18
J: TRBJ2-5
D: TRBD2
length: 19
size: once
DNA: TGTGCCAGCTCACCCCAGGATATGGATGCGGGAGATCAACAAGAGACCCAGTACTTC
CDR3: CASSPQDMDAGDQQETQYF

V: TRBV18
J: TRBJ2-7
D: TRBD1
length: 18
size: .
DNA: TGTGCCAGCTCACCATATTCCCCAACCGCTGAGGGGGCATACGAGCAGTACTTC
CDR3: CASSPYSPTAEGAYEQYF

V: TRBV15
J: TRBJ1-3
D: .
length: 15
size: .
DNA: TGTGCCACCAGCAGAGATCTGGGGCATGGAAACACCATATATTTT
CDR3: CATSRDLGHGNTIYF

V: TRBV9
J: TRBJ1-3
D: .
length: 15
size: .
DNA: TGTGCCAGCAGCGCCCGGGGGGCCTCTGGAAACACCATATATTTT
CDR3: CASSARGASGNTIYF

V: TRBV7-8
J: TRBJ2-3
D: .
length: 14
size: .
DNA: TGTGCCAGCAGCACCCTAGCCGCCACAGATACGCAGTATTTT
CDR3: CASSTLAATDTQYF

V: TRBV11-2
J: TRBJ2-5
D: .
length: 15
size: .
DNA: TGTGCCAGCAGCTTTGGCGGGATTTACCAAGAGACCCAGTACTTC
CDR3: CASSFGGIYQETQYF

V: TRBV1
J: TRBJ1-5
D: .
length: 15
size: .
DNA: TGCACCAGCAGGGCAGGGGGCCGGGACAATCAGCCCCAGCATTTT
CDR3: CTSRAGGRDNQPQHF

V: TRBV4-1
J: TRBJ2-1
D: .
length: 14
size: .
DNA: TGCGCCAGCAGCCAAGGGGGGGTTGGGAATGAGCAGTTCTTC
CDR3: CASSQGGVGNEQFF

V: TRBV27
J: TRBJ2-7
D: .
length: 13
size: .
DNA: TGTGCCAGCAGTTCACCAACAGGGTCTGGGCAGTACTTC
CDR3: CASSSPTGSGQYF

V: TRBV7-2
J: TRBJ2-5
D: .
length: 15
size: once
DNA: TGTGCCAGCAGCTCCCCCTCGGGGGACCAAGAGACCCAGTACTTC
CDR3: CASSSPSGDQETQYF

V: TRBV27
J: TRBJ2-7
D: TRBD2
length: 16
size: .
DNA: TGTGCCAGCAGTTTATCGCGGGGGTCGCAGAACTACGAGCAGTACTTC
CDR3: CASSLSRGSQNYEQYF

V: TRBV9
J: TRBJ2-2
D: .
length: 17
size: .
DNA: TGTGCCAGCGCCCGGGAGCCCGGGATACAAAACACCGGGGAGCTGTTTTTT
CDR3: CASAREPGIQNTGELFF

V: TRBV19
J: TRBJ1-2
D: TRBD1
length: 15
size: .
DNA: TGTGCCAGTAGTATGGTAGGGGGCGCTGGCTATGGCTACACCTTC
CDR3: CASSMVGGAGYGYTF

V: TRBV6-4
J: TRBJ2-2
D: .
length: 14
size: .
DNA: TGTGCCAGCAGTGACTCGACAGGAGCCGGGGAGCTGTTTTTT
CDR3: CASSDSTGAGELFF

V: TRBV29-1
J: TRBJ1-6
D: TRBD1
length: 13
size: .
DNA: TGCAGCGTTGGGGACAGCCTTGGGTCACCCCTCCACTTT
CDR3: CSVGDSLGSPLHF

V: TRBV5-1
J: TRBJ2-2
D: TRBD2
length: 13
size: once
DNA: TGCGCCAGCAGCTTGGGGGAGGGCGGGGAGCTGTTTTTT
CDR3: CASSLGEGGELFF

V: TRBV11-2
J: TRBJ2-7
D: .
length: 14
size: once
DNA: TGTGCCAGCAGCTACTCAGGTAACTCCTACGAGCAGTACTTC
CDR3: CASSYSGNSYEQYF

V: TRBV27
J: TRBJ1-1
D: TRBD1
length: 14
size: .
DNA: TGTGCCACCCAAAACAGGGGTCCGCACACTGAAGCTTTCTTT
CDR3: CATQNRGPHTEAFF

V: TRBV27
J: TRBJ2-5
D: .
length: 14
size: .
DNA: TGTGCCAGCAGCCTCTACGGGGAACAAGAGACCCAGTACTTC
CDR3: CASSLYGEQETQYF

V: TRBV5-6
J: TRBJ1-1
D: TRBD1
length: 14
size: .
DNA: TGTGCCAGCAGCTTCGGGACAGCCGAAAGTGGGGCTTTCTTT
CDR3: CASSFGTAESGAFF

V: TRBV9
J: TRBJ2-1
D: .
length: 12
size: .
DNA: TGTGCCAGCAGCGCCCGGGGGAATGAGCAGTTCTTC
CDR3: CASSARGNEQFF